This record concerns one T cell receptor beta chain sequence. Amplification used 60 V beta primers and 13 J beta primers. Clones were sequenced by immunoSEQ multiplex PCR, and TCRdb holds only the in-frame ones, with some missing. The table has 80,000 to 95,000 clones, over 75% seen once. This entry is derived from a study of glioma-infiltrating T cells after dendritic cell vaccination. No glioblastoma patient carried an isocitrate dehydrogenase mutation. PBMC sampling occurred before vaccination, two weeks after the third dose, and at progression. Sequenced here: blood, sampled before dendritic cell vaccination. The TCR was taken from a human donor with glioblastoma.

The CDR3 DNA is TGTGCCAGCAGTCCGCTAGCGGACTTCACAGATACGCAGTATTTT. Translated, it gives CASSPLADFTDTQYF. The chain joins TRBV7-9 to TRBJ2-3; 7 bases line up with TRBD2. CDR1 is SEHNR, CDR2 FQNEAQ, per germline (reference sequence). With 6 bases clipped from V and 2 bases from J, the junction kept 8 bases outside the gene matches. This CDR3 spans 15 amino acids.